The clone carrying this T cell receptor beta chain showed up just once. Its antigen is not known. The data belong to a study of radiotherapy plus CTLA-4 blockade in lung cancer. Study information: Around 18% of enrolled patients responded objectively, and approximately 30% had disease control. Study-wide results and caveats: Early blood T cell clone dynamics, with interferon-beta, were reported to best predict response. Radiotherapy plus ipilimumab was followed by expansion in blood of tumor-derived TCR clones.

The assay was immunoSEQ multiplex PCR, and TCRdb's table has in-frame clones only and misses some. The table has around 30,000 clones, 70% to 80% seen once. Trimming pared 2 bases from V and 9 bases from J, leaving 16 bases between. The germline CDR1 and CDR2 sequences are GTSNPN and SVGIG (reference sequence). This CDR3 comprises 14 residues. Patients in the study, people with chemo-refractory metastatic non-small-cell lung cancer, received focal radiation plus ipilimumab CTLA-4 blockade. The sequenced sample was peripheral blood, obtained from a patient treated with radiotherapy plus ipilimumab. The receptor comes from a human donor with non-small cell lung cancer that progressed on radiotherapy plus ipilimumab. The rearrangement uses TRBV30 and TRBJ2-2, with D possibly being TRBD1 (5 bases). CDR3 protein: CAWSRAGQNRELFF. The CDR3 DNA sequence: TGTGCCTGGAGTAGGGCAGGGCAGAACCGGGAGCTGTTTTTT.